The 27 T cell receptor beta chains below all came from one sample that was sequenced in a study of blood T cells in healthy people across ages. A J-beta primer mix and a sample-barcoded 5' primer were used in a second PCR of about 7 to 11 cycles. TCRdb reprocessed the 5' RACE reads via MiXCR and lists one record per CDR3 protein. This sample has over 950,000 distinct CDR3 sequences, with less than 45% found just once. The specimen sequenced was blood. All receptors come from a man aged 18 to 29 in good health.

The chain combines TRBV6-2 or TRBV6-3 with TRBJ2-2; TRBD1 is a possible D gene (6 bases). Germline CDR1 is MNHEY and CDR2 is SVGEGT. V was cut by 7 bases and J by 5 bases, with 23 bases left in between. CDR3 length equals 17 residues. The chain's CDR3 is CASTSTGYTSRTGELFF. DNA for the CDR3: TGTGCCAGCACTTCCACAGGGTACACTTCCCGGACCGGGGAGCTGTTTTTT.

This clonotype showed up many times. This CDR3 is CASSLMVYEQYF. Written as DNA, the CDR3 is TGTGCCAGCAGTTTAATGGTTTACGAGCAGTACTTC. The chain recombines TRBV12-3 or TRBV12-4 with TRBJ2-7; D remains ambiguous. The CDR3 covers 12 residues. With 2 bases removed from V and 4 bases from J, the gap between germline ends came to 6 bases.

The chain joins TRBV11-3 to TRBJ2-6; D is undetermined. Germline assignment: CDR1 SGHNT and CDR2 YENEEA. V was cut by 2 bases and J by 4 bases, with 9 bases left in between. This CDR3 comprises 15 residues. CDR3: CASSLSSAGANVLTF. CDR3 nucleotides: TGTGCCAGCAGCTTATCCTCCGCCGGGGCCAACGTCCTGACTTTC. Looking up the rest from reference TRBV11-3 and TRBJ2-6 gives the full variable domain: EAGVVQSPRYKIIEKKQPVAFWCNPISGHNTLYWYLQNLGQGPELLIRYENEEAVDDSQLPKDRFSAERLKGVDSTLKIQPAELGDSAVYLCASSLSSAGANVLTFGAGSRLTVL.

This clonotype turned up a few times. The rearrangement joins TRBV9 to TRBJ2-7; 11 nucleotides match TRBD1. From germline, CDR1 is SGDLS and CDR2 YYNGEE. The J segment lost 5 bases and the V segment lost 3 bases, leaving 10 bases of the junction unmatched. This CDR3 is 16 amino acids long. The CDR3 DNA reads as TGTGCCAGCAGCGCCCACCTCGGGACAGGGGGAGACGAGCAGTACTTC. Translating gives CASSAHLGTGGDEQYF.

CDR3 sequence (DNA): TGTGCCAGCAGTGAGACCCGGACTGGCGGTCGAGCTTTCTTT. It encodes CASSETRTGGRAFF. The rearrangement uses TRBV2 and TRBJ1-1, with unresolved D. The CDR3 totals 14 residues. Trimming cost V 3 bases and J 10 bases, with 18 bases left between them. Germline CDR1 SNHLY, CDR2 FYNNEI.

This chain connects TRBV10-3 to TRBJ2-7; D might be TRBD2 (6 bases). The germline V and J ends were trimmed by 7 bases and 0 bases, with 13 bases remaining between them. CDR3 size: 14 residues. Germline V gene sequence: CDR1 ENHRY, CDR2 SYGVKD. CDR3 coding DNA: TGTGCCATCACCAGGGACGGGAGCTCCTACGAGCAGTACTTC. Translation: CAITRDGSSYEQYF.

This clonotype turned up a few times. The chain employs TRBV4-1 and TRBJ1-4; maybe TRBD1 (5 bases). The CDR3 length is 19 residues. The germline CDR1 and CDR2 sequences are MGHRA and YSYEKL. V was shortened by 4 bases and J by 5 bases, with 26 bases between the two germline ends. The chain's CDR3 is CASSRPPAVSIRGNEKLFF. DNA of the CDR3: TGCGCCAGCAGCCGACCCCCCGCAGTCTCCATTCGGGGCAATGAAAAACTGTTTTTT.

In its sample, this clonotype was seen a few times. The chain links TRBV6-2 or TRBV6-3 to TRBJ2-7, with D possibly being TRBD1 or TRBD2 (5 bases each). The CDR3 is 13 residues long. Trimming took off 6 bases at V and 5 bases at J, with 14 bases between the two ends. CDR1 is MNHEY, CDR2 SVGEGT, per germline. The CDR3 here is CASRGRGFHEQYF. CDR3 nucleotides: TGTGCCAGCAGGGGACGAGGGTTCCACGAGCAGTACTTC.

This clonotype turned up a few times. The rearrangement joins TRBV20-1 to TRBJ1-2; 9 bases match TRBD1. The V gene end was trimmed by 4 bases and the J gene end by 6 bases; junction bases not matched to a gene: 6. CDR1 and CDR2 from the germline V gene are DFQATT and SNEGSKA (reference sequence). CDR3 size: 13 residues. CDR3 loop: CSANPGQGDGYTF. CDR3 in DNA: TGCAGTGCTAATCCGGGACAGGGCGATGGCTACACCTTC.

The chain recombines TRBV7-9 with TRBJ1-1; D is perhaps TRBD1 (5 bases). CDR1 SEHNR and CDR2 FQNEAQ come from the germline V gene (reference sequence). The CDR3 runs to 14 residues. V lost 5 bases and J lost 4, with 14 bases in between. CDR3 amino acids: CASSPLRGGTEAFF. As DNA, the CDR3 is TGTGCCAGCAGCCCCCTGAGGGGAGGCACTGAAGCTTTCTTT.

CDR3 sequence (DNA): TGCAGTGCCGCGACAGGGGGTTTCGATGAGCAGTTCTTC. Its translation is CSAATGGFDEQFF. The V and J genes are TRBV20-1 and TRBJ2-1, with 9 bases identical to TRBD1. V shed 6 bases, J shed 8 bases, and the junction held 8 bases outside the gene matches. This CDR3 spans 13 amino acids. Germline lookup yields CDR1 DFQATT and CDR2 SNEGSKA (reference sequence).

The gene calls are TRBV30 and TRBJ1-2; no clear D. The CDR3 sequence is 12 residues long. The V gene lost 1 base and the J gene lost 3 bases, with 6 bases spanning the gap. Germline V gives CDR1 GTSNPN, CDR2 SVGIG (reference sequence). The CDR3 loop reads CAWSGQDYGYTF. CDR3 sequence (DNA): TGTGCCTGGAGTGGGCAGGACTATGGCTACACCTTC.

This clonotype was observed a few times. J is TRBJ1-2 and V is TRBV7-9, with a possible D match to TRBD1 (6 bases). The CDR3 length is 14 residues. The germline CDR1 and CDR2 sequences are SEHNR and FQNEAQ (reference sequence). Trimming took off 5 bases at V and 6 bases at J, with 16 bases between the two ends. CDR3 region: CASSTGQSLHGYTF. The CDR3 bases are TGTGCCAGCAGCACAGGACAGTCATTACATGGCTACACCTTC.

This clonotype was detected only a few times. The rearrangement joins TRBV24-1 to TRBJ2-1; 8 nucleotides match TRBD2. In germline, CDR1 is KGHDR, CDR2 SFDVKD. J lost 0 bases, V lost 5 bases, and 14 bases had no gene match. This CDR3 has 19 residues. The DNA of the CDR3 is TGTGCCACCAGTGCCAATACAAGATCCGGGACTAGCTCCTACAATGAGCAGTTCTTC. This gives the protein CATSANTRSGTSSYNEQFF.

The V and J genes are TRBV20-1 and TRBJ1-1; D is ambiguous. Trimming removed 4 bases at V and 0 bases at J, with 12 bases between. The CDR3 spans 14 residues. Germline values: CDR1 DFQATT, CDR2 SNEGSKA (reference sequence). The CDR3 nucleotides read TGCAGTGCTAACCGGCAGCTCATGAACACTGAAGCTTTCTTT. Translating gives CSANRQLMNTEAFF.

The rearrangement links TRBV5-1 to TRBJ2-3; D may match TRBD1 or TRBD2 (5 bases each). CDR3 length: 13 residues. The germline V gene has CDR1 SGHRS and CDR2 YFSETQ. V was pared by 5 bases and J by 5 bases, with 12 bases between. CDR3 region: CASSRGPGDTQYF. CDR3 nucleotides: TGCGCCAGCAGTCGGGGACCTGGAGATACGCAGTATTTT.

The J gene is TRBJ1-5, the V gene TRBV20-1, with unresolved D. V gave up 3 bases and J gave up 1 base, with 13 bases separating them. The CDR3 has 15 residues. The germline CDR1 and CDR2 sequences are DFQATT and SNEGSKA (reference sequence). CDR3 residues: CSARPSQLSNQPQHF. CDR3 nucleotide sequence: TGCAGTGCTAGGCCCTCGCAGTTGAGCAATCAGCCCCAGCATTTT.

CDR3 bases: TGCGCCAGCAGCCTCGATGGACAGGGGGCAAATCAGCCCCAGCATTTT. Its protein product is CASSLDGQGANQPQHF. This chain connects TRBV5-1 to TRBJ1-5, with 11 bases identical to TRBD1. V lost 4 bases, J lost 4 bases, and 7 bases stayed unmatched. This CDR3 is 16 amino acids long. Germline V CDR1 and CDR2: SGHRS, YFSETQ.

This chain uses TRBV19 with TRBJ2-1; unclear D gene. This CDR3 contains 16 residues. Trimming pared 3 bases from V and 7 bases from J, leaving 19 bases between. The germline CDR1 and CDR2 sequences are LNHDA and SQIVND (reference sequence). In DNA form, the CDR3 reads TGTGCCAGTAGTATGAGCAGGCCATCCGCAAGGAATGAGCAGTTCTTC. This codes for CASSMSRPSARNEQFF. The whole variable domain, filled in from reference TRBV19 and TRBJ2-1, reads DGGITQSPKYLFRKEGQNVTLSCEQNLNHDAMYWYRQDPGQGLRLIYYSQIVNDFQKGDIAEGYSVSREKKESFPLTVTSAQKNPTAFYLCASSMSRPSARNEQFFGPGTRLTVL.

This clonotype has more than one count but fewer than ten. V gene TRBV20-1 combines with J gene TRBJ1-1; D gene unclear. V dropped 4 bases and J dropped 6 bases, with 9 bases sitting between them. Germline loops: CDR1 DFQATT, CDR2 SNEGSKA (reference sequence). CDR3 length: 11 amino acids. The CDR3 DNA reads as TGCAGTGCTAACAGCCCCCCTGAAGCTTTCTTT. It yields the protein CSANSPPEAFF.

The CDR3 DNA sequence: TGTGCCAGCAGTCAAGGGGGAAAGGGGACTGAAGCTTTCTTT. Translation: CASSQGGKGTEAFF. The chain couples TRBV7-9 to TRBJ1-1; possibly TRBD1 for D (6 bases). The CDR3 sequence is 14 residues long. In germline, CDR1 is SEHNR, CDR2 FQNEAQ (reference sequence). V lost 6 bases and J 5 bases, leaving 16 bases between the germline ends.

This clonotype has ten or more counts. The chain carries TRBV7-9 and TRBJ2-1, with TRBD2 matching 9 bases. The CDR3 extends over 15 amino acids. Germline assignment: CDR1 SEHNR and CDR2 FQNEAQ (reference sequence). Trimming took 1 base from V and 3 from J; bases not matched to a gene: 1. CDR3 in amino acids: CASSLVSGGYNEQFF. CDR3 in DNA: TGTGCCAGCAGCTTAGTTAGCGGGGGCTACAATGAGCAGTTCTTC.

This clonotype was seen a few times. The chain has TRBV25-1 and TRBJ1-6; 8 bases agree with TRBD1. With 3 bases clipped from V and 9 bases from J, the junction kept 4 bases outside the gene matches. This CDR3 is built from 14 residues. CDR1 is MGHDK, CDR2 SYGVNS, per germline. The CDR3 loop reads CASSETGVVSPLHF. The CDR3 nucleotides read TGTGCCAGCAGTGAGACAGGGGTAGTTTCACCCCTCCACTTT.

With respect to this clonotype: Relative to the germline gene, one junction end is altered; a read error may explain this. The chain links TRBV5-1 to TRBJ2-3; no clear D gene. This CDR3 spans 13 amino acids. Per germline, CDR1 SGHRS and CDR2 YFSETQ. The CDR3 loop reads CASSALSRDTQYF. CDR3 DNA sequence: TGCGCCAGCAGCGCATTAAGCAGAGATACGCAGTATTTT.

The CDR3 DNA reads TGTGCCAGCAGCTTATCGGCTCCCGACTACTACGAGCAGTACTTC. Translated: CASSLSAPDYYEQYF. The V gene is TRBV7-2, the J gene TRBJ2-7; tentatively, D is TRBD2 (5 bases). The germline CDR1 and CDR2 sequences are SGHTA and FQGNSA. This CDR3 is 15 amino acids long. Between the trimmed V and J ends, which lost 2 bases and 3 bases, there was a span of 14 bases.

The chain combines TRBV24-1 with TRBJ2-7, with 7 bases fitting TRBD1. CDR1 is KGHDR, CDR2 SFDVKD, per germline. This CDR3 region has 16 residues. Trimming at V came to 4 bases and at J to 3 bases, leaving 11 bases not matched to a gene. CDR3 amino acids: CATSETDRISYYEQYF. For the CDR3, the DNA is TGTGCCACCAGTGAGACGGACAGGATCTCCTACTACGAGCAGTACTTC.

The V gene is TRBV7-2, the J gene TRBJ1-4; D gene uncertain. V was cut by 3 bases and J by 4 bases, with 15 bases left in between. The germline V gene has CDR1 SGHTA and CDR2 FQGNSA. CDR3 size: 16 residues. The CDR3 loop reads CASSLKTTPINEKLFF. As DNA, the CDR3 is TGTGCCAGCAGCTTGAAGACAACTCCCATTAATGAAAAACTGTTTTTT.